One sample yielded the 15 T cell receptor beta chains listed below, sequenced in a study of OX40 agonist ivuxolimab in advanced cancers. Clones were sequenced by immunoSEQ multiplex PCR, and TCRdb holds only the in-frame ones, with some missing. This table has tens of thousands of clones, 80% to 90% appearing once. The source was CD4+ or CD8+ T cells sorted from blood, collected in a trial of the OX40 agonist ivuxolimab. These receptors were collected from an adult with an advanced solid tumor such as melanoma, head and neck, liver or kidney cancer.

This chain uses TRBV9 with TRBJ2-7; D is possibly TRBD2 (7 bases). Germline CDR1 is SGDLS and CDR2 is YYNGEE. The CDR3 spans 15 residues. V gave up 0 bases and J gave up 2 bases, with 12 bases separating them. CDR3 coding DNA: TGTGCCAGCAGCGTAGACCCGGGGGGCACCTACGAGCAGTACTTC. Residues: CASSVDPGGTYEQYF.

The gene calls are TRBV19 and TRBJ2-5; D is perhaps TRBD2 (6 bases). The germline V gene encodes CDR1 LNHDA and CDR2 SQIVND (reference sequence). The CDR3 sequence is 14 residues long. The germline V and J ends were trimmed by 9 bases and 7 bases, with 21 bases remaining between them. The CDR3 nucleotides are TGTGCCAGCACTGCCGTGGAGGGCCAGGGGACCCAGTACTTC. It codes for CASTAVEGQGTQYF.

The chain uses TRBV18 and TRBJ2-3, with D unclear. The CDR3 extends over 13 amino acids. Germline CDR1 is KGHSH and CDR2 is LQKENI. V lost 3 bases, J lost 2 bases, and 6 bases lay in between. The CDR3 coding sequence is TGTGCCAGCTCACCTAGCTACACAGATACGCAGTATTTT. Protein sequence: CASSPSYTDTQYF.

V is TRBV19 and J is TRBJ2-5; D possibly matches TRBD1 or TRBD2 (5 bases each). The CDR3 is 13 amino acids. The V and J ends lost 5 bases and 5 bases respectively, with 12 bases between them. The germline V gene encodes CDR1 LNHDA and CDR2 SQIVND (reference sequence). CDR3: CASSGSGSETQYF. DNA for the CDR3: TGTGCCAGTAGTGGGTCAGGGAGCGAGACCCAGTACTTC.

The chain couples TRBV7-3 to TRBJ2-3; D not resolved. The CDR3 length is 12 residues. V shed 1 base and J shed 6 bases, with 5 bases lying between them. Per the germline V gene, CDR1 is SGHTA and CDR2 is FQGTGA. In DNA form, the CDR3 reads TGTGCCAGCAGCTTAATCGGTGATACGCAGTATTTT. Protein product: CASSLIGDTQYF.

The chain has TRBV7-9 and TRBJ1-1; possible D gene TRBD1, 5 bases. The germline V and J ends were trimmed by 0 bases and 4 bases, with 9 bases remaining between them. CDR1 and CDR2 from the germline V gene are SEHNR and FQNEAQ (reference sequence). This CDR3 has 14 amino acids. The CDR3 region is CASSLASRATEAFF. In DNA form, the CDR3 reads TGTGCCAGCAGCTTAGCTTCCAGGGCCACTGAAGCTTTCTTT. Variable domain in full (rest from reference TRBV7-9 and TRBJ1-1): DTGVSQNPRHKITKRGQNVTFRCDPISEHNRLYWYRQTLGQGPEFLTYFQNEAQLEKSRLLSDRFSAERPKGSFSTLEIQRTEQGDSAMYLCASSLASRATEAFFGQGTRLTVV.

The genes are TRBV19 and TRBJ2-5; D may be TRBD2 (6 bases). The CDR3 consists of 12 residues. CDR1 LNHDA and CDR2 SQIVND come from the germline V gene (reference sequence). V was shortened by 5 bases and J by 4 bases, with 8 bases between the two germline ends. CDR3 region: CASSRERETQYF. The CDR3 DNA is TGTGCCAGTAGTCGGGAGCGAGAGACCCAGTACTTC.

CDR3 coding DNA: TGTGCCAGTAGTATAGGCATACTGAGCAATCAGCCCCAGCATTTT. It yields the protein CASSIGILSNQPQHF. The gene calls are TRBV19 and TRBJ1-5; D gene ambiguous. The CDR3 is 15 residues long. Trimming cost V 1 base and J 1 base, with 8 bases left between them. CDR1 and CDR2 from the germline V gene are LNHDA and SQIVND (reference sequence).

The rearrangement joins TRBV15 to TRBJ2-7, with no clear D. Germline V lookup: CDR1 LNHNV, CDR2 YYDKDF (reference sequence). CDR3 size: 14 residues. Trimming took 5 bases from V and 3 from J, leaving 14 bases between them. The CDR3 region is CATSGYRGSYEQYF. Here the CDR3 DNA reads TGTGCCACCAGCGGCTATAGAGGCAGCTACGAGCAGTACTTC.

CDR3 sequence reads: CASSLVQGGYEQYF. The CDR3 DNA reads TGTGCCAGCAGCTTAGTCCAGGGTGGGTACGAGCAGTACTTC. V gene TRBV11-2 combines with J gene TRBJ2-7; D is perhaps TRBD1 (5 bases). This CDR3 spans 14 amino acids. V dropped 1 base and J dropped 4 bases, with 11 bases sitting between them. In germline, CDR1 is SGHAT, CDR2 FQNNGV.

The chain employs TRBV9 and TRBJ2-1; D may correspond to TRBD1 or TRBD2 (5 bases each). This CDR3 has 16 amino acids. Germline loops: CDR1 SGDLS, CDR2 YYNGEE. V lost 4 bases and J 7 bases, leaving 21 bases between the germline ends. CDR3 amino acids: CASSTRNGTAANEQFF. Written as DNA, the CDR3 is TGTGCCAGCAGCACCCGTAACGGGACGGCGGCGAATGAGCAGTTCTTC.

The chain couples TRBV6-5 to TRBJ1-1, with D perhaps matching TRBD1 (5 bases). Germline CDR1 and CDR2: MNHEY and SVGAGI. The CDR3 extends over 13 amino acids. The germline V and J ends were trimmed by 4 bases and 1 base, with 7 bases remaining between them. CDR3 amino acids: CASSSGQNTEAFF. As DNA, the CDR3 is TGTGCCAGCAGTTCCGGACAGAACACTGAAGCTTTCTTT.

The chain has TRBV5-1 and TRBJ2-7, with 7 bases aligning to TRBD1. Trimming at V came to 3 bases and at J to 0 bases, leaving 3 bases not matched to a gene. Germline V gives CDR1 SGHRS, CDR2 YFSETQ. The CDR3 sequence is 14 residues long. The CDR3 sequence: CASSYGDSSYEQYF. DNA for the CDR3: TGCGCCAGCAGCTACGGGGACAGCTCCTACGAGCAGTACTTC.

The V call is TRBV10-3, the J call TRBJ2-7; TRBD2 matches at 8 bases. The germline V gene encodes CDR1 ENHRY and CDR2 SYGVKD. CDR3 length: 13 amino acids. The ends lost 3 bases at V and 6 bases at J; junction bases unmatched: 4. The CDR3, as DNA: TGTGCCATCAGTGAAACGGGGGGGAGCGAGCAGTACTTC. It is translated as CAISETGGSEQYF.

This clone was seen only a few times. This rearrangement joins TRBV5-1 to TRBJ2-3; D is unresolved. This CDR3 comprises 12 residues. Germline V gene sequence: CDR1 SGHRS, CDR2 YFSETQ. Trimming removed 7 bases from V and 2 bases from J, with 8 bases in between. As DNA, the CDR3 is TGCGCCAGCGCGGAAAACACAGATACGCAGTATTTT. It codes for CASAENTDTQYF.